The T cell receptor (beta chain) described here comes from a study of OX40 agonist ivuxolimab in advanced cancers. As for the study in general: Partial responses, seen in three patients, involved one hepatocellular carcinoma and two cutaneous melanomas.

Study-wide results and limits: No antigen was identified for the clonally expanded peripheral T cells. On average, a greater number of expanded clones characterised CD8+ T cells relative to CD4+.

The CDR3 contains 14 residues. The V end was cut by 1 base, the J end by 8 bases, with 11 bases between. The germline gives CDR1 LGHNT, CDR2 FRNRAP. The table came from immunoSEQ multiplex PCR; TCRdb's copy has only in-frame clones and leaves some out. This sample carries 70,000 to 85,000 clones, around 84% of them seen once, and the ten largest clones take about 1.1%. As regards this clone: What it binds is unknown.

Sequenced material: CD4+ or CD8+ T cells sorted from blood, taken in a trial of the OX40 agonist ivuxolimab. The chain is built from TRBV12-5 and TRBJ1-4, with TRBD1 as a possible D gene (6 bases). The clonotype comes from an adult with an advanced solid tumor such as melanoma, head and neck, liver or kidney cancer. In DNA, the CDR3 is TGTGCTAGTGGTTTGGGCCAGGGGTCCGAAAAACTGTTTTTT. Its protein is CASGLGQGSEKLFF.